This TCR beta chain was recovered during a study of CD8 T cells in ankylosing spondylitis. The study's findings and limits: What appeared characteristic of ankylosing spondylitis blood was a TCR beta motif of eight highly homologous variants.

In germline, CDR1 is SGHRS, CDR2 YFSETQ. The CDR3 extends over 14 amino acids. Trimming removed 3 bases from V and 5 bases from J, with 14 bases in between. MiXCR, run by TCRdb on the 5' RACE reads, gives a single entry per CDR3 protein. The sample contains around 770,000 distinct CDR3 sequences, roughly 10% of which appear only once. In its sample, this clonotype was seen a few times. Its antigen is unidentified. This receptor was identified in a male donor with ankylosing spondylitis. V and J are TRBV5-1 and TRBJ1-1; unclear D gene. The sample taken for sequencing was blood, either unsorted or a sorted T cell fraction (not recorded which). CDR3 nucleotide sequence: TGCGCCAGCAGCTCTACGGGCGTACGAACTGAAGCTTTCTTT. It is translated as CASSSTGVRTEAFF.